One and the same sample provided the 15 T cell receptor beta chains below, sequenced in a study of T cell repertoires in cytomegalovirus infection. What these receptors recognize is not known. MiXCR was run by TCRdb on the reads, yielding one entry per CDR3 protein. The sample gives roughly 920,000 distinct CDR3 sequences, approximately 32% of which show up once; 10% to 15% is in the top ten. Here the sequenced sample was cultured CD8+ T cells from PBMCs, taken from culture after CMV antigen stimulation. Receptors were obtained from a human donor in good health (CMV status not recorded). Some clones in this sample may be carry-over from other donors' samples.

This clonotype has just a few counts. The chain has TRBV7-6 and TRBJ1-1, with D hard to call. Germline V CDR1 and CDR2: SGHVS, FNYEAQ. CDR3 size: 12 residues. V was pared by 4 bases and J by 4 bases, with 7 bases between. This CDR3 is CASSSSATEAFF. CDR3 nucleotides: TGTGCCAGCAGCTCCTCGGCCACTGAAGCTTTCTTT.

Worth noting for this clonotype: Possible read error: a much larger clone is one base away. The chain joins TRBV7-6 to TRBJ2-2, with D possibly matching TRBD1 (6 bases). The CDR3 is made up of 15 amino acids. The germline gives CDR1 SGHVS, CDR2 FNYEAQ. The CDR3 bases are TGTGCTAGCAACTACAGGGCCGGGAACACCGGGGAGCTGTTTTTT. It is translated as CASNYRAGNTGELFF.

This clonotype showed up just a few times. The V and J genes are TRBV7-9 and TRBJ2-3, with 11 nucleotides matching TRBD2. Germline V gives CDR1 SEHNR, CDR2 FQNEAQ (reference sequence). Losses at the gene ends were 3 bases for V and 2 bases for J; bases not matched to a gene: 7. The CDR3 is 17 residues long. In nucleotides, the CDR3 is TGTGCCAGCAGCTTCCCTAGCGGGGGGCCGGACACAGATACGCAGTATTTT. Translation gives CASSFPSGGPDTDTQYF.

This clonotype was counted a few times. This chain uses TRBV2 with TRBJ1-2; no clear D. The V end lost 5 bases, the J end lost 8 bases, and 15 bases lay between the germline ends. In germline, CDR1 is SNHLY, CDR2 FYNNEI. The CDR3 totals 13 residues. The CDR3 protein is CASSPQRIRGYTF. Written as DNA, the CDR3 is TGTGCCAGCAGTCCTCAGCGAATTCGGGGCTACACCTTC.

This clonotype has just one count. Given the absence of the conserved phenylalanine or tryptophan at the CDR3 end, a read error is likely. This chain uses TRBV10-3 with TRBJ2-3, with 7 bases that match TRBD2. The CDR3 consists of 18 residues. Germline trimming cut 4 bases from V and 0 bases from J; bases unmatched to any gene: 13. Germline values: CDR1 ENHRY, CDR2 SYGVKD. CDR3 in amino acids: CAISGAPGWRGSTDTQYS. The CDR3 nucleotides read TGTGCCATCAGTGGGGCCCCGGGCTGGCGGGGGAGCACAGATACGCAGTATTCT.

The chain joins TRBV27 to TRBJ1-3; no firm D call. The V and J ends lost 0 bases and 4 bases respectively, with 7 bases between them. This CDR3 comprises 14 residues. Per germline, CDR1 MNHEY and CDR2 SMNVEV (reference sequence). The CDR3 sequence: CASSLSPRGNTIYF. The DNA of the CDR3 is TGTGCCAGCAGTTTATCGCCGAGGGGAAACACCATATATTTT.

The sample holds many counts of this clonotype. The V and J genes are TRBV12-3 or TRBV12-4 and TRBJ1-2, with D possibly being TRBD1 (5 bases). The CDR3 totals 13 residues. Trimming took off 8 bases at V and 8 bases at J, with 18 bases between the two ends. The CDR3 nucleotides read TGTGCCAGCCGAGGAGAGGCAGGGAGGGGCTACACCTTC. Translation: CASRGEAGRGYTF.

The V gene is TRBV7-9, the J gene TRBJ2-5, with a weak D call TRBD2 (7 bases). Germline V CDR1 and CDR2: SEHNR, FQNEAQ (reference sequence). The CDR3 has 15 residues. V was trimmed by 5 bases and J by 5 bases, leaving 18 bases between them. The CDR3 reads CASSPRGAGFETQYF. The CDR3 nucleotides are TGTGCCAGCAGCCCACGGGGGGCAGGGTTCGAGACCCAGTACTTC.

This clonotype has ten or more counts. This chain joins TRBV7-6 and TRBJ2-1, with a tentative D call TRBD1 (8 bases). Germline CDR1 and CDR2: SGHVS and FNYEAQ. V was cut by 5 bases and J by 4 bases, with 24 bases left in between. The CDR3 sequence is 18 residues long. In nucleotides, the CDR3 is TGTGCCAGCAGCCAGGACAGGGAGGGGAGGTCGTCTTACAATGAGCAGTTCTTC. This encodes CASSQDREGRSSYNEQFF.

This clonotype was counted a few times. The V and J genes are TRBV19 and TRBJ2-5; D possibly uses TRBD1 or TRBD2 (6 bases each). Germline values: CDR1 LNHDA, CDR2 SQIVND (reference sequence). This CDR3 has 19 residues. The V end lost 1 base, the J end lost 0 bases, and 21 bases lay between the germline ends. This CDR3 is CASSIVGAGLWTDQETQYF. CDR3 DNA: TGTGCCAGTAGTATAGTAGGGGCGGGGTTATGGACAGACCAAGAGACCCAGTACTTC.

The table lists this clonotype with a few counts. The chain carries TRBV7-6 and TRBJ2-3, with 9 nucleotides matching TRBD2. With 2 bases clipped from V and 2 bases from J, the junction kept 5 bases outside the gene matches. From germline, CDR1 is SGHVS and CDR2 FNYEAQ. The CDR3 loop spans 16 amino acids. The CDR3 nucleotides read TGTGCCAGCAGCTTACTAGCGGGATACCACACAGATACGCAGTATTTT. Translating it yields CASSLLAGYHTDTQYF. The entire variable domain, with the rest obtained from reference TRBV7-6 and TRBJ2-3, is as follows: GAGVSQSPRYKVTKRGQDVALRCDPISGHVSLYWYRQALGQGPEFLTYFNYEAQQDKSGLPNDRFSAERPEGSISTLTIQRTEQRDSAMYRCASSLLAGYHTDTQYFGPGTRLTVL.

This clonotype has just a few counts. The chain carries TRBV19 and TRBJ1-1; the D is unclear. Germline V lookup: CDR1 LNHDA, CDR2 SQIVND (reference sequence). This CDR3 contains 9 residues. Written as DNA, the CDR3 is TGTGGGAGGAACACTGAAGCTTTCTTT. Its translation: CGRNTEAFF.

The chain employs TRBV7-9 and TRBJ1-1; tentatively, D is TRBD1 (5 bases). The germline V and J ends were trimmed by 3 bases and 0 bases, with 11 bases remaining between them. The CDR3 runs to 15 residues. CDR1 and CDR2 (germline): SEHNR, FQNEAQ (reference sequence). The DNA of the CDR3 is TGTGCCAGCAGCTTGCAAAGGGGAGTGAACACTGAAGCTTTCTTT. Encoded protein: CASSLQRGVNTEAFF.

This clonotype has more than one count but fewer than ten. Here the CDR3 DNA reads TGTGCCAGCAGCTCCTCAGGGGACCTTGTTTACAATGAGCAGTTCTTC. Protein sequence: CASSSSGDLVYNEQFF. The chain employs TRBV5-4 and TRBJ2-1; tentative D call: TRBD1 (6 bases). The CDR3 is 16 residues long. Trimming pared 3 bases from V and 4 bases from J, leaving 17 bases between. Looked up from germline, CDR1 is SGHNT and CDR2 is YYREEE (reference sequence).

This clonotype was seen at least ten times. The V call is TRBV7-6, the J call TRBJ2-3; TRBD2 matches at 8 bases. This CDR3 has 17 residues. Germline assignment: CDR1 SGHVS and CDR2 FNYEAQ. V dropped 2 bases and J dropped 1; count of bases not matched to a gene: 8. The CDR3 bases are TGTGCCAGCAGCTTAAGGGGAGCGGGGGCCCGCACAGATACGCAGTATTTT. Its protein product is CASSLRGAGARTDTQYF.